The 27 T cell receptor beta chains reported below all come from one sample, sequenced in a study of cytomegalovirus exposure and HLA in healthy donors. PCR used 60 Vbeta primers and 13 Jbeta primers. TCRdb's copy holds only in-frame clones and misses some; the assay was immunoSEQ multiplex PCR. The sample consists of 100,000 to 130,000 clones, about 85% of them appearing once. Sequenced: PBMCs. The source of these receptors is a man aged 25 to 40 in good health and CMV-seronegative.

V and J are TRBV9 and TRBJ2-7; D is perhaps TRBD2 (5 bases). Trimming pared 1 base from V and 0 bases from J, leaving 8 bases between. There are 14 residues in the CDR3. Germline assignment: CDR1 SGDLS and CDR2 YYNGEE. Written as DNA, the CDR3 is TGTGCCAGCAGCGTACTGGGGAGCTCCTACGAGCAGTACTTC. Translating it yields CASSVLGSSYEQYF.

The chain uses TRBV9 and TRBJ2-7; D may be TRBD2 (7 bases). The germline CDR1 and CDR2 sequences are SGDLS and YYNGEE. The germline V and J ends were trimmed by 4 bases and 5 bases, with 19 bases remaining between them. The CDR3 covers 15 residues. CDR3 loop: CASSPRGGGADEQYF. The CDR3 bases are TGTGCCAGCAGCCCTCGAGGGGGGGGCGCAGACGAGCAGTACTTC.

The chain uses TRBV13 and TRBJ2-7; D gene ambiguous. This CDR3 is built from 13 residues. V lost 4 bases to trimming and J lost 0 bases, with 7 bases between them. Germline V gene lookup returns CDR1 PRHDT and CDR2 FYEKMQ (reference sequence). The CDR3 sequence: CASSYLSSYEQYF. In DNA, the CDR3 is TGTGCCAGCAGCTATCTCAGCTCCTACGAGCAGTACTTC.

V gene TRBV4-1 combines with J gene TRBJ1-3; 7 bases match TRBD1. V dropped 3 bases and J dropped 4; count of bases not matched to a gene: 6. This CDR3 is built from 15 residues. Germline V gene sequence: CDR1 MGHRA, CDR2 YSYEKL. CDR3 sequence reads: CASSHIGTDGNTIYF. CDR3 in DNA: TGCGCCAGCAGCCATATAGGGACAGACGGAAACACCATATATTTT.

The chain combines TRBV11-3 with TRBJ2-7; 7 nucleotides agree with TRBD1. Germline V gene sequence: CDR1 SGHNT, CDR2 YENEEA. After removal of 5 bases from V and 0 bases from J, the junction contained 4 bases not matched to a gene. There are 14 residues in the CDR3. The DNA for the CDR3 is TGTGCCAGCAGCAGGGACAGAGCCTCCTACGAGCAGTACTTC. It codes for CASSRDRASYEQYF.

The CDR3 protein is CASSPTSGGHNEQFF. The CDR3 bases are TGCGCCAGCAGCCCGACTAGCGGGGGCCACAATGAGCAGTTCTTC. The V call is TRBV5-1, the J call TRBJ2-1; 12 bases line up with TRBD2. This CDR3 contains 15 residues. J lost 5 bases, V lost 4 bases, and 4 bases had no gene match. Germline CDR1 and CDR2: SGHRS and YFSETQ.

This chain uses TRBV28 with TRBJ2-7; the D gene is possibly TRBD2 (5 bases). The CDR3 consists of 12 residues. Trimming took off 6 bases at V and 3 bases at J, with 9 bases between the two ends. Germline CDR1 MDHEN, CDR2 SYDVKM. The CDR3 is CASSWGDYEQYF. The CDR3 region has the DNA TGTGCCAGCAGCTGGGGAGACTACGAGCAGTACTTC.

This chain's CDR3 is CATSRGRHVLYEQYF. The CDR3 DNA sequence: TGTGCCACCAGCAGAGGGAGGCATGTTTTGTACGAGCAGTACTTC. The chain is built from TRBV15 and TRBJ2-7; possible D gene TRBD2, 5 bases. CDR3 size: 15 residues. V was cut by 1 base and J by 4 bases, with 14 bases left in between. In germline, CDR1 is LNHNV, CDR2 YYDKDF (reference sequence). The whole variable domain, filled in from reference TRBV15 and TRBJ2-7, reads DAMVIQNPRYQVTQFGKPVTLSCSQTLNHNVMYWYQQKSSQAPKLLFHYYDKDFNNEADTPDNFQSRRPNTSFCFLDIRSPGLGDTAMYLCATSRGRHVLYEQYFGPGTRLTVT.

The chain carries TRBV9 and TRBJ1-2; D call uncertain. Trimming removed 4 bases at V and 10 bases at J, with 17 bases between. From germline, CDR1 is SGDLS and CDR2 YYNGEE. This CDR3 has 13 residues. The CDR3 is CASSPRGGFIYTF. The CDR3 bases are TGTGCCAGCAGCCCCCGGGGTGGCTTTATCTACACCTTC.

This sequence joins TRBV4-2 and TRBJ2-7; D uncertain. Germline V gives CDR1 LGHNA, CDR2 YNFKEQ. The CDR3 totals 15 residues. Trimming shortened V by 3 bases and J by 0 bases, and 12 bases separated the two germline ends. The CDR3 is CASSHNRPLSYEQYF. The CDR3 DNA follows: TGTGCCAGCAGCCATAACAGACCCCTCTCCTACGAGCAGTACTTC.

For the CDR3, the DNA is TGTGCCAGCAGTGAGAACGGGTATGGCTATGGCTACACCTTC. Protein product: CASSENGYGYGYTF. The chain joins TRBV6-1 to TRBJ1-2; D not resolved. The germline gives CDR1 MNHNS, CDR2 SASEGT. The ends were cut back, 3 bases at V and 4 bases at J, with 12 bases in the middle. The CDR3 is 14 amino acids.

The J gene is TRBJ2-2, the V gene TRBV20-1; D is uncertain. The CDR3 runs 11 residues. Trimming left V 0 bases short and J 9 bases short, with 5 bases between. Germline V gives CDR1 DFQATT, CDR2 SNEGSKA (reference sequence). The DNA of the CDR3 is TGCAGTGCTAGAGAGTGTAGGGAGCTGTTTTTT. Protein product: CSARECRELFF.

The chain has TRBV6-1 and TRBJ1-5, with D possibly matching TRBD1 (6 bases). Trimming pared 3 bases from V and 5 bases from J, leaving 17 bases between. The germline V gene encodes CDR1 MNHNS and CDR2 SASEGT. This CDR3 has 16 amino acids. Here the CDR3 DNA reads TGTGCCAGCAGTGATCCGAGGCGGGGGGCAGATCAGCCCCAGCATTTT. It yields the protein CASSDPRRGADQPQHF.

The count of this clone is one. The chain has TRBV18 and TRBJ2-5; D perhaps matches TRBD1 (6 bases). The CDR3 runs to 13 residues. CDR1 is KGHSH and CDR2 is LQKENI in the germline V gene. The V end was cut by 8 bases, the J end by 1 base, with 11 bases between. CDR3 in DNA: TGTGCCAGCACCACAGGGACCCAAGAGACCCAGTACTTC. It translates to CASTTGTQETQYF.

The table lists this clone with a few counts. V is TRBV7-6 and J is TRBJ1-3; weak D call: TRBD1 (6 bases). CDR3 length: 16 residues. V lost 2 bases and J lost 1, with 12 bases in between. Germline V gene data show CDR1 as SGHVS and CDR2 as FNYEAQ. The CDR3 DNA reads TGTGCCAGCAGCTTATGGCAGGGGAGTTCTGGAAACACCATATATTTT. Translating it yields CASSLWQGSSGNTIYF.

The rearrangement uses TRBV10-2 and TRBJ2-7; 12 nucleotides align to TRBD1. Germline V gives CDR1 WSHSY, CDR2 SAAADI. There are 15 residues in the CDR3. With V trimmed by 6 bases and J by 5 bases, 8 bases remained unmatched. CDR3 sequence (DNA): TGCGCCAGCAGCGTTACCGGGACAGGGGGCGACGAGCAGTACTTC. Encoded protein: CASSVTGTGGDEQYF.

The J gene is TRBJ2-3, the V gene TRBV6-6; D possibly corresponds to TRBD1 (6 bases). The length of the CDR3 is 13 residues. The germline CDR1 and CDR2 sequences are MNHNY and SVGAGI (reference sequence). The ends were cut back, 5 bases at V and 3 bases at J, with 9 bases in the middle. CDR3 nucleotides: TGTGCCAGCAGTCGAACAGGGACAGATACGCAGTATTTT. Amino acids: CASSRTGTDTQYF.

This chain joins TRBV5-1 and TRBJ1-1; no clear D. The CDR3 consists of 13 residues. V was pared by 2 bases and J by 1 base, with 6 bases between. CDR1 is SGHRS, CDR2 YFSETQ, per germline. The CDR3 loop is CASSFYGNTEAFF. In DNA, the CDR3 is TGCGCCAGCAGCTTTTACGGGAACACTGAAGCTTTCTTT.

This sequence joins TRBV2 and TRBJ1-5, with 9 bases lining up with TRBD1. The CDR3 runs 14 residues. Unmatched junction bases numbered 5, after V lost 8 bases and J lost 3 bases. The germline V gene has CDR1 SNHLY and CDR2 FYNNEI. CDR3 in amino acids: CASGGQGNNQPQHF. The CDR3 coding sequence is TGTGCCAGCGGGGGACAGGGAAACAATCAGCCCCAGCATTTT. Full variable domain (rest looked up from reference TRBV2 and TRBJ1-5): EPEVTQTPSHQVTQMGQEVILRCVPISNHLYFYWYRQILGQKVEFLVSFYNNEISEKSEIFDDQFSVERPDGSNFTLKIRSTKLEDSAMYFCASGGQGNNQPQHFGDGTRLSIL.

V and J are TRBV9 and TRBJ2-5, with 8 bases lining up with TRBD2. V shed 4 bases and J 3 bases; nucleotides not matched to a gene: 5. The length of the CDR3 is 14 residues. Germline values: CDR1 SGDLS, CDR2 YYNGEE. The CDR3 reads CASSPGGVEETQYF. In nucleotides, the CDR3 is TGTGCCAGCAGCCCGGGGGGGGTGGAAGAGACCCAGTACTTC.

This rearrangement joins TRBV6-5 to TRBJ2-7; 9 nucleotides align to TRBD2. The V and J ends lost 2 bases and 3 bases, in that order; junction bases with no gene match: 5. The CDR3 spans 15 residues. In germline, CDR1 is MNHEY, CDR2 SVGAGI. CDR3 amino acids: CASSYPGTSIYEQYF. The CDR3, as DNA: TGTGCCAGCAGTTACCCCGGGACTAGCATCTACGAGCAGTACTTC.

This chain links TRBV6-1 with TRBJ1-1, with D perhaps matching TRBD1 (6 bases). The CDR3 sequence is 14 residues long. Deletions cut 2 bases from V and 7 bases from J, with 14 bases between. Germline assignment: CDR1 MNHNS and CDR2 SASEGT. The CDR3 here is CASSETGQIFEAFF. CDR3 DNA sequence: TGTGCCAGCAGTGAAACAGGACAGATTTTTGAAGCTTTCTTT.

This clone was counted once. This chain joins TRBV7-3 and TRBJ2-1; 8 bases align to TRBD1. V lost 5 bases, J lost 6 bases, and 6 bases stayed unmatched. Germline CDR1 and CDR2: SGHTA and FQGTGA. This CDR3 is built from 14 residues. Here the CDR3 reads CASSGPGTGNEQFF. The CDR3, as DNA: TGTGCCAGCAGCGGCCCCGGGACAGGCAATGAGCAGTTCTTC.

The chain joins TRBV9 to TRBJ2-1; 9 bases match TRBD2. The CDR3 sequence is 16 residues long. CDR1 and CDR2 from the germline V gene are SGDLS and YYNGEE. With V trimmed by 4 bases and J by 5 bases, 10 bases remained unmatched. CDR3 loop: CASSPRLADLNNEQFF. The CDR3 DNA sequence: TGTGCCAGCAGCCCCCGACTAGCGGATCTCAACAATGAGCAGTTCTTC.

The chain links TRBV6-4 to TRBJ2-2, with 8 nucleotides matching TRBD1. This CDR3 region has 14 residues. The V gene end was trimmed by 3 bases and the J gene end by 4 bases; junction bases not matched to a gene: 1. The germline gives CDR1 MRHNA, CDR2 SNTAGT. This chain's CDR3 is CASSEGQATGELFF. The CDR3 DNA reads as TGTGCCAGCAGTGAGGGACAGGCCACCGGGGAGCTGTTTTTT.

This chain links TRBV19 with TRBJ2-7; D gene unclear. V was trimmed by 2 bases and J by 0 bases, leaving 8 bases between them. Germline assignment: CDR1 LNHDA and CDR2 SQIVND (reference sequence). This CDR3 contains 14 residues. This chain's CDR3 is CASSISVSSYEQYF. The CDR3 DNA reads TGTGCCAGTAGTATATCAGTCTCCTCCTACGAGCAGTACTTC.

V is TRBV28 and J is TRBJ1-1; 11 bases fit TRBD1. Germline trimming cut 11 bases from V and 4 bases from J; bases unmatched to any gene: 15. Germline CDR1 MDHEN, CDR2 SYDVKM. The length of the CDR3 is 16 residues. The CDR3 loop is CAVQPGQGGAGTEAFF. The CDR3 region has the DNA TGTGCCGTACAACCGGGACAGGGGGGGGCGGGCACTGAAGCTTTCTTT. Filled out from reference TRBV28 and TRBJ1-1, the complete variable domain reads DVKVTQSSRYLVKRTGEKVFLECVQDMDHENMFWYRQDPGLGLRLIYFSYDVKMKEKGDIPEGYSVSREKKERFSLILESASTNQTSMYLCAVQPGQGGAGTEAFFGQGTRLTVV.